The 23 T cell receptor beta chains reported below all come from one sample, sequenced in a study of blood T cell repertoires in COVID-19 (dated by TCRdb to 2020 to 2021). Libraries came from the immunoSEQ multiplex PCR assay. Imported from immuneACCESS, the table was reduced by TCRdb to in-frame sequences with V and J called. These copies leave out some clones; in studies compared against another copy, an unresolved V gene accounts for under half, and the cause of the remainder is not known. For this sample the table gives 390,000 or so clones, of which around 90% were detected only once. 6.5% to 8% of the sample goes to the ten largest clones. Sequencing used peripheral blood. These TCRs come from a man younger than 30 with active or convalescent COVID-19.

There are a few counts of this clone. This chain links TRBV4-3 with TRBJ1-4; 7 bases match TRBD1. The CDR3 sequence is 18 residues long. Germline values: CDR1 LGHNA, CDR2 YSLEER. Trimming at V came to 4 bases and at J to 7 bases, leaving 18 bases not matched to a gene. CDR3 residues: CASSPSKTGIRGAEKLFF. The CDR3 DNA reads TGCGCCAGCAGCCCTAGTAAGACAGGGATCAGGGGGGCTGAAAAACTGTTTTTT.

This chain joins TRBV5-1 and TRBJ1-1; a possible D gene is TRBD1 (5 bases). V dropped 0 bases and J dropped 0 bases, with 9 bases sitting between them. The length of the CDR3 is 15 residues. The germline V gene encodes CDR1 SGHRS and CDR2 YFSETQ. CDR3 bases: TGCGCCAGCAGCTTGGACAGGCTTATGAACACTGAAGCTTTCTTT. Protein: CASSLDRLMNTEAFF. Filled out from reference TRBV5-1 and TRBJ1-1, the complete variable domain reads KAGVTQTPRYLIKTRGQQVTLSCSPISGHRSVSWYQQTPGQGLQFLFEYFSETQRNKGNFPGRFSGRQFSNSRSEMNVSTLELGDSALYLCASSLDRLMNTEAFFGQGTRLTVV.

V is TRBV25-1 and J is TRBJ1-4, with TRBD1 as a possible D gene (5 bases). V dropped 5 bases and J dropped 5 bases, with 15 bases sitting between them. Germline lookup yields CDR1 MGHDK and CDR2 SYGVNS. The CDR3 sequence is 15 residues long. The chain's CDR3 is CASSSSRGANEKLFF. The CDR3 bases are TGTGCCAGCAGTTCCTCCCGCGGGGCGAATGAAAAACTGTTTTTT.

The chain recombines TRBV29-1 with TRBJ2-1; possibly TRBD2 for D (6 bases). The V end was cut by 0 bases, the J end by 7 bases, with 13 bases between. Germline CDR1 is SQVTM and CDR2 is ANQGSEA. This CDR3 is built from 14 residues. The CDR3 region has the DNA TGCAGCGTTGAAGATCTTGGGACTTCTAATGAGCAGTTCTTC. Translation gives CSVEDLGTSNEQFF.

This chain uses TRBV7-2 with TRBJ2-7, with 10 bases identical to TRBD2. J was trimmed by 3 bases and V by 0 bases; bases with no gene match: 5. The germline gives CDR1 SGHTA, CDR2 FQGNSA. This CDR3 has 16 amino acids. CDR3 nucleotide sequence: TGTGCCAGCAGCTTAGCATCGGCTAGCGGGAGCTACGAGCAGTACTTC. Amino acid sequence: CASSLASASGSYEQYF.

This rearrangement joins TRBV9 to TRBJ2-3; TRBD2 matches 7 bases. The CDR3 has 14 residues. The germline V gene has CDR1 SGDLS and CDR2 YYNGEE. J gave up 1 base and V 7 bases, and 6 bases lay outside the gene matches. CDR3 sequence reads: CASGSREGTDTQYF. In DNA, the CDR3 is TGTGCCAGCGGCAGTCGGGAGGGCACAGATACGCAGTATTTT. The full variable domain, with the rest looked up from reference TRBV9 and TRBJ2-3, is DSGVTQTPKHLITATGQRVTLRCSPRSGDLSVYWYQQSLDQGLQFLIQYYNGEERAKGNILERFSAQQFPDLHSELNLSSLELGDSALYFCASGSREGTDTQYFGPGTRLTVL.

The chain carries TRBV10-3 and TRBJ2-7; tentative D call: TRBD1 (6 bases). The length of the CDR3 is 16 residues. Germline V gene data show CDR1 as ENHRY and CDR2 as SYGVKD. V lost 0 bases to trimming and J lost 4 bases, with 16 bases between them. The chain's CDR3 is CAISESPGGRGYEQYF. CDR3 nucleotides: TGTGCCATCAGTGAGTCGCCAGGCGGCAGGGGATACGAGCAGTACTTC.

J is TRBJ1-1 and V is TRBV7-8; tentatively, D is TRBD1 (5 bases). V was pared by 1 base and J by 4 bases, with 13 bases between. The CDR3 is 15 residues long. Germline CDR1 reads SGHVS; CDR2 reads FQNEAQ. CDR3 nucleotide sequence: TGTGCCAGCAGCTTAGAATTCAGGGTTACCACTGAAGCTTTCTTT. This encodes CASSLEFRVTTEAFF.

CDR3 nucleotide sequence: TGTGCCAGTATCCCAGCGGGAGTGGATACGCAGTATTTT. Translating it yields CASIPAGVDTQYF. The chain uses TRBV19 and TRBJ2-3; TRBD2 agrees at 8 bases. V lost 7 bases, J lost 6 bases, and 6 bases stayed unmatched. Germline lookup yields CDR1 LNHDA and CDR2 SQIVND (reference sequence). This CDR3 has 13 amino acids.

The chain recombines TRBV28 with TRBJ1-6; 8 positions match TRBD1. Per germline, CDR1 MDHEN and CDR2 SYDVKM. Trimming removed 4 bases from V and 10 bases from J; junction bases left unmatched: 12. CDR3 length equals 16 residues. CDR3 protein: CASSWDRSILGSPLHF. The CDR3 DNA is TGTGCCAGCAGTTGGGACAGGTCCATTTTAGGATCACCCCTCCACTTT. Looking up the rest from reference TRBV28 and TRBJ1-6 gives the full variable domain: DVKVTQSSRYLVKRTGEKVFLECVQDMDHENMFWYRQDPGLGLRLIYFSYDVKMKEKGDIPEGYSVSREKKERFSLILESASTNQTSMYLCASSWDRSILGSPLHFGNGTRLTVT.

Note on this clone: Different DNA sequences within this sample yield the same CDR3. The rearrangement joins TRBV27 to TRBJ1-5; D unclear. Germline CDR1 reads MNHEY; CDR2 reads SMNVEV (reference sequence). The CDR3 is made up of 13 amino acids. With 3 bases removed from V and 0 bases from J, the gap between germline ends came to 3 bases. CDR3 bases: TGTGCCAGCAGTTTTAGTAGCAATCAGCCCCAGCATTTT. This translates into CASSFSSNQPQHF.

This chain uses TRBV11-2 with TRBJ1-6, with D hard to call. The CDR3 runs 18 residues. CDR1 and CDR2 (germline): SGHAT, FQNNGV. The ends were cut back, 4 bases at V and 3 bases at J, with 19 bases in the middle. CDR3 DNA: TGTGCCAGCAGCTCGGGCCATGTGAGGGAACGCTATAATTCACCCCTCCACTTT. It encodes CASSSGHVRERYNSPLHF.

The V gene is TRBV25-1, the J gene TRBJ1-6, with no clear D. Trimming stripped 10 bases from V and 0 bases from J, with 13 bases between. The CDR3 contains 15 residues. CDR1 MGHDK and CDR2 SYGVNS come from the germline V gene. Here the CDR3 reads CATLSGSSYNSPLHF. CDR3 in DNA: TGTGCCACCTTGTCGGGGAGCTCCTATAATTCACCCCTCCACTTT.

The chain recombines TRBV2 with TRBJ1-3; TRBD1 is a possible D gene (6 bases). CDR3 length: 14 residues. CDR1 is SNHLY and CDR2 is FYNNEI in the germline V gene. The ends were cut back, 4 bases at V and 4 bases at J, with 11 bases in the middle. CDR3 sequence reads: CASSVGASGNTIYF. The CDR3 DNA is TGTGCCAGCAGTGTGGGGGCTTCGGGAAACACCATATATTTT.

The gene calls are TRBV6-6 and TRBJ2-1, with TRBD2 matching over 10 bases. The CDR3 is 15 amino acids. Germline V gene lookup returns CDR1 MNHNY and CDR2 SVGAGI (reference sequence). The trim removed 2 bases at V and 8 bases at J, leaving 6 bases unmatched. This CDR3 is CASSYRASGRHEQFF. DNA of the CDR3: TGTGCCAGCAGTTACCGGGCTAGCGGGAGACATGAGCAGTTCTTC.

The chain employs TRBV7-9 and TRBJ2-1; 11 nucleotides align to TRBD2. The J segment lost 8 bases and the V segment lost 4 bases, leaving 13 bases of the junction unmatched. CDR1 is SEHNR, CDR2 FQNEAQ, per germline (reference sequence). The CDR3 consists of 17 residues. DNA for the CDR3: TGTGCCAGCAGCTCCTTCGGTAGTAGCGGGGGGGCGGATGAGCAGTTCTTC. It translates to CASSSFGSSGGADEQFF.

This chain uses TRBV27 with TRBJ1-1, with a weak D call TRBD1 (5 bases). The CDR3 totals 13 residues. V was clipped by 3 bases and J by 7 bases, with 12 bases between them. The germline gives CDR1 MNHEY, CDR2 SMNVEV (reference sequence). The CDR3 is CASSFGAGGEAFF. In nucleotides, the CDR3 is TGTGCCAGCAGTTTTGGGGCCGGCGGTGAAGCTTTCTTT.

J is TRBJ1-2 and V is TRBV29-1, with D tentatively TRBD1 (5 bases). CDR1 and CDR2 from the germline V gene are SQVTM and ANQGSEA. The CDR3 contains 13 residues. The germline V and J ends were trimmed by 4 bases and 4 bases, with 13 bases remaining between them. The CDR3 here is CSVVGGLLYGYTF. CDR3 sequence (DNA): TGCAGCGTTGTCGGGGGTCTCCTCTATGGCTACACCTTC.

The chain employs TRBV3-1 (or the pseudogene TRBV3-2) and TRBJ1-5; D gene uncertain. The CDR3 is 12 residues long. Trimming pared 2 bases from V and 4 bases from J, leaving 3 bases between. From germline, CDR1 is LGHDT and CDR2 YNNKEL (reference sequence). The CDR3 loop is CASSQQNQPQHF. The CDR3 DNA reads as TGTGCCAGCAGCCAACAGAATCAGCCCCAGCATTTT.

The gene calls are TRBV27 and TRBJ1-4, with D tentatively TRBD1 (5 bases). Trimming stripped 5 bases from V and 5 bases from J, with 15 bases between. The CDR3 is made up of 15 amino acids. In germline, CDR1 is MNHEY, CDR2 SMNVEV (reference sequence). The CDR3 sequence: CASSPQGELNEKLFF. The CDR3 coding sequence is TGTGCCAGCAGTCCTCAGGGTGAACTCAATGAAAAACTGTTTTTT.

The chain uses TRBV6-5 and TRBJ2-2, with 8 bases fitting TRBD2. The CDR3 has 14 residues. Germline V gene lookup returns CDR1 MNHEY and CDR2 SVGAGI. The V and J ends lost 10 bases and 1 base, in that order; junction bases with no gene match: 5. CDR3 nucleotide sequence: TGTGCCACTCACAGCGGGAGGAACACCGGGGAGCTGTTTTTT. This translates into CATHSGRNTGELFF.

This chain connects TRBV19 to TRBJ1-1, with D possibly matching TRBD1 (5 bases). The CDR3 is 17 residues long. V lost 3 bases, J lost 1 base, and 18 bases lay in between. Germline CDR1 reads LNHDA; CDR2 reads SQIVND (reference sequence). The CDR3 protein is CASSIGGNPRANTEAFF. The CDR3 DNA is TGTGCCAGTAGTATTGGGGGGAACCCAAGGGCGAACACTGAAGCTTTCTTT.

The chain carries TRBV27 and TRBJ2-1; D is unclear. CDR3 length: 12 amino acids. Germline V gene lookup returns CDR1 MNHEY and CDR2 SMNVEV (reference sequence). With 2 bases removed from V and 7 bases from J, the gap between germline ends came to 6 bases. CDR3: CASSLRRNEQFF. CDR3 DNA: TGTGCCAGCAGTTTACGTCGGAATGAGCAGTTCTTC.